A single T cell receptor beta chain is shown here with its context. What it binds is unknown. In germline, CDR1 is MNHEY, CDR2 SMNVEV (reference sequence). V lost 4 bases to trimming and J lost 5 bases, with 12 bases between them. The CDR3 totals 14 residues. The data are from a study of T cell repertoires in cytomegalovirus infection. Study as a whole: Shared public TCR beta signatures pointed to both CMV infection and a matching HLA type.

TCRdb reprocessed the reads via MiXCR and lists one record per CDR3 protein. This table has approximately 750,000 distinct CDR3 sequences, about 40% appearing once. The study's findings and limits: Dominating the ex vivo response were TCR beta clonotypes that were CMV-specific and HLA-C-restricted. Totalled public TCR beta family frequency picked out people who carried CMV plus the relevant HLA.

The sample comprised PBMCs. The V gene is TRBV27, the J gene TRBJ2-1; D unclear. The sequence was obtained from a human donor in good health (CMV status not recorded). Some clones in this sample may be carry-over from other donors' samples. CDR3 sequence (DNA): TGTGCCAGCAGTTCTGGGGTTTCCCACAATGAGCAGTTCTTC. It encodes CASSSGVSHNEQFF.